The 18 T cell receptor beta chains in this list originate from one sample, sequenced in a study of T cells after yellow fever vaccination (dated by TCRdb to about 2019). The meaning of the sample's treatment or condition label: live attenuated yellow fever vaccine strain. The library was built by means of 5' RACE. The reads were generated on an Illumina HiSeq 2500. TCRdb reanalyzed the raw reads on its own, using fastp at Q25 for trimming and MiXCR for clone calling, and kept in-frame beta chains. Under each unique CDR3 protein, matching rows form one entry showing the most common genes and DNA. The sample contains 500,000 to 650,000 distinct CDR3 sequences, around a sixth of them found a single time. Of the sample, 15% to 20% falls within the top ten clones. This sample comprised PBMCs, obtained more than 4 days after the first yellow fever vaccination. Every receptor here comes from a young man who received the YFV17D yellow fever vaccine.

This sequence joins TRBV12-3 or TRBV12-4 and TRBJ2-2; D unclear. V was trimmed by 6 bases and J by 3 bases, leaving 8 bases between them. This CDR3 region has 13 residues. The CDR3 loop is CASRWTDTGELFF. Here the CDR3 DNA reads TGTGCCAGCAGGTGGACGGACACCGGGGAGCTGTTTTTT.

The genes are TRBV20-1 and TRBJ2-5; 10 nucleotides match TRBD2. V shed 3 bases, J shed 1 base, and the junction held 8 bases outside the gene matches. The CDR3 loop spans 16 amino acids. Germline values: CDR1 DFQATT, CDR2 SNEGSKA (reference sequence). CDR3 residues: CSARAFSGGLQETQYF. CDR3 DNA: TGCAGTGCTAGGGCCTTTAGCGGGGGGCTCCAAGAGACCCAGTACTTC.

V usage is TRBV9 and J usage is TRBJ2-3; the match to TRBD2 covers 12 bases. The germline V gene encodes CDR1 SGDLS and CDR2 YYNGEE. The CDR3 has 17 residues. V lost 0 bases and J lost 4; bases outside the gene matches: 6. The CDR3 reads CASSVEASGGVADTQYF. The CDR3 DNA follows: TGTGCCAGCAGCGTAGAGGCTAGCGGGGGGGTTGCAGATACGCAGTATTTT.

This clonotype was counted between two and nine times. The J gene is TRBJ1-2, the V gene TRBV6-5; D is unclear. V lost 0 bases and J 2 bases, leaving 7 bases between the germline ends. The CDR3 contains 14 residues. In germline, CDR1 is MNHEY, CDR2 SVGAGI. As DNA, the CDR3 is TGTGCCAGCAGTTACTCGAACGGCAACTATGGCTACACCTTC. This codes for CASSYSNGNYGYTF.

The rearrangement joins TRBV9 to TRBJ2-5, with TRBD1 as a possible D gene (6 bases). The CDR3 consists of 15 residues. V was cut by 4 bases and J by 2 bases, with 15 bases left in between. Germline loops: CDR1 SGDLS, CDR2 YYNGEE. In nucleotides, the CDR3 is TGTGCCAGCAGCCCGAGTCGGCAGGGGCAAGAGACCCAGTACTTC. Translation: CASSPSRQGQETQYF.

For the CDR3, the DNA is TGTGCCAGCAGTTATTTGGACGGCCGCACCGGGGAGCTGTTTTTT. Protein product: CASSYLDGRTGELFF. The chain has TRBV6-5 and TRBJ2-2; D not certain. CDR1 and CDR2 (germline): MNHEY, SVGAGI. V was shortened by 3 bases and J by 4 bases, with 12 bases between the two germline ends. The CDR3 spans 15 residues.

This chain links TRBV5-5 with TRBJ2-1; D is perhaps TRBD1 or TRBD2 (7 bases each). The germline V and J ends were trimmed by 0 bases and 4 bases, with 11 bases remaining between them. The CDR3 covers 15 residues. CDR1 is SGHKS, CDR2 YYEKEE, per germline (reference sequence). CDR3 nucleotide sequence: TGTGCCAGCAGCTTGGCGCAGGGGGGGTACAATGAGCAGTTCTTC. It translates to CASSLAQGGYNEQFF.

Worth noting for this clonotype: A much larger clone is a single base away; this may be a read error. A read error is likely, as this CDR3 ends without the conserved phenylalanine or tryptophan. The rearrangement links TRBV7-2 to TRBJ1-1; the D is unclear. V lost 3 bases and J lost 1, with 9 bases in between. This CDR3 spans 14 amino acids. Germline loops: CDR1 SGHTA, CDR2 FQGNSA. In nucleotides, the CDR3 is TGTGCCAGCAGCTTCGGATCCCCGAACACTGAAGCTTTCTCT. Translation: CASSFGSPNTEAFS.

The chain uses TRBV6-1 and TRBJ1-6; D is unresolved. V was pared by 5 bases and J by 10 bases, with 15 bases between. From germline, CDR1 is MNHNS and CDR2 SASEGT. CDR3 length: 14 residues. The CDR3 bases are TGTGCCAGCAGTAGACAACGCTTTCGGTCACCCCTCCACTTT. Amino acids: CASSRQRFRSPLHF.

The rearrangement links TRBV4-1 to TRBJ1-5; TRBD1 might be the D (5 bases). This CDR3 is 14 amino acids long. With 2 bases removed from V and 4 bases from J, the gap between germline ends came to 9 bases. The germline CDR1 and CDR2 sequences are MGHRA and YSYEKL. The CDR3 sequence: CASSQWEGNQPQHF. In DNA, the CDR3 is TGCGCCAGCAGCCAATGGGAGGGGAATCAGCCCCAGCATTTT.

The chain has TRBV28 and TRBJ2-6; 7 positions agree with TRBD1. The germline CDR1 and CDR2 sequences are MDHEN and SYDVKM. This CDR3 region has 17 residues. V shed 6 bases and J 1 base; nucleotides not matched to a gene: 9. The CDR3 nucleotides are TGTGCCAGCAGCCTTATGACAGGGCGATCTGGGGCCAACGTCCTGACTTTC. This sequence encodes CASSLMTGRSGANVLTF.

This clonotype has only a few counts. The rearrangement links TRBV6-5 to TRBJ1-4; unclear D gene. The CDR3 contains 12 residues. V shed 6 bases and J shed 11 bases, with 13 bases lying between them. Germline CDR1 reads MNHEY; CDR2 reads SVGAGI. The CDR3 region is CASSPTRSKLFF. DNA for the CDR3: TGTGCCAGCAGCCCCACAAGGTCTAAACTGTTTTTT.

J is TRBJ1-4 and V is TRBV4-1; D remains ambiguous. Germline values: CDR1 MGHRA, CDR2 YSYEKL. The CDR3 covers 19 residues. Trimming took 3 bases from V and 0 from J, leaving 20 bases between them. The CDR3 is CASSQKVWRVGPTNEKLFF. The CDR3 region has the DNA TGCGCCAGCAGCCAGAAAGTGTGGCGGGTCGGGCCAACTAATGAAAAACTGTTTTTT.

The table lists this clonotype with many counts. This chain joins TRBV7-2 and TRBJ2-7; D possibly corresponds to TRBD2 (5 bases). CDR1 is SGHTA and CDR2 is FQGNSA in the germline V gene. CDR3 length equals 14 residues. With 3 bases removed from V and 0 bases from J, the gap between germline ends came to 9 bases. CDR3 protein: CASSFSGSSYEQYF. CDR3 nucleotides: TGTGCCAGCAGCTTCTCGGGGAGCTCCTACGAGCAGTACTTC.

The chain employs TRBV6-5 and TRBJ2-5, with D possibly being TRBD1 (6 bases). Germline loops: CDR1 MNHEY, CDR2 SVGAGI. V lost 1 base, J lost 2 bases, and 11 bases lay in between. This CDR3 is 15 amino acids long. The CDR3 DNA is TGTGCCAGCAGTTACTTCGCAGGGGTTCAAGAGACCCAGTACTTC. Translated, it gives CASSYFAGVQETQYF.

This clonotype was seen many times. The rearrangement links TRBV5-5 to TRBJ2-4; no firm D call. The CDR3 contains 14 residues. CDR1 is SGHKS, CDR2 YYEKEE, per germline (reference sequence). Trimming pared 0 bases from V and 10 bases from J, leaving 14 bases between. CDR3 sequence: CASSLDDNGRIQYF. CDR3 in DNA: TGTGCCAGCAGCTTGGATGACAATGGAAGGATTCAGTACTTC.

This clonotype was recorded a few times. V usage is TRBV5-1 and J usage is TRBJ1-1; 10 nucleotides match TRBD1. The trim removed 4 bases at V and 6 bases at J, leaving 9 bases unmatched. The CDR3 is made up of 15 amino acids. Germline assignment: CDR1 SGHRS and CDR2 YFSETQ. The CDR3 DNA reads as TGCGCCAGCAGCGAAAGGGACAGGGGCTTGGCTGAAGCTTTCTTT. This encodes CASSERDRGLAEAFF. The variable domain in full, with the rest retrieved from reference TRBV5-1 and TRBJ1-1, is KAGVTQTPRYLIKTRGQQVTLSCSPISGHRSVSWYQQTPGQGLQFLFEYFSETQRNKGNFPGRFSGRQFSNSRSEMNVSTLELGDSALYLCASSERDRGLAEAFFGQGTRLTVV.

The chain employs TRBV20-1 and TRBJ2-3; D unresolved. The CDR3 is made up of 10 amino acids. The germline gives CDR1 DFQATT, CDR2 SNEGSKA (reference sequence). The CDR3 reads CGAGTDTQYF. CDR3 DNA sequence: TGCGGAGCTGGCACAGATACGCAGTATTTT.